This T cell receptor beta chain was identified in a study of blood T cell repertoires in COVID-19. The wider study: COVID-19 samples from acute and convalescent phases originated in the United States, Italy and Spain. T cells, B-cell-depleted T cells, or PBMCs provided the cDNA or gDNA that served as material.

Germline CDR1 reads SGHDN; CDR2 reads FVKESK. V lost 1 base and J lost 6; bases outside the gene matches: 10. The CDR3 has 16 residues. Original analysis: Estimation of nucleated cell counts relied on the amplification of reference gene primers. Produced via immunoSEQ multiplex PCR; TCRdb's table is partial and in-frame only. Clonal size and the V and J genes are those of that table, whereas D and trimming came from the DNA. Of about 97,000 clones listed, 84% are singletons. The clonotype originates from a human donor in a cohort sampled during active COVID-19. The chain has TRBV14 and TRBJ2-3, with 7 nucleotides matching TRBD1. The sequenced material came from peripheral blood. CDR3 bases: TGTGCCAGCAGCCAAGGGGACAGTAACAGGAGGGATACGCAGTATTTT. Translating gives CASSQGDSNRRDTQYF.